Presented here are 32 T cell receptor beta chains from one specimen sequenced in a study of blood T cell repertoires in COVID-19. Method: immunoSEQ multiplex PCR; TCRdb's copy keeps in-frame clones and lacks some. Of under 250,000 clones in the sample, 86% were seen once. Sequencing input: peripheral blood. The receptors stem from a woman aged 60-75 years who had recovered from COVID-19.

The chain links TRBV25-1 to TRBJ1-1, with a weak D call TRBD1 (6 bases). Between the trimmed V and J ends, which lost 6 bases and 3 bases, there was a span of 20 bases. CDR1 and CDR2 (germline): MGHDK, SYGVNS. CDR3 length: 16 residues. CDR3 in DNA: TGTGCCAGCAGCGCCCCCCCAGGGGAGGGGTACACTGAAGCTTTCTTT. Protein sequence: CASSAPPGEGYTEAFF.

V is TRBV15 and J is TRBJ2-3, with D possibly matching TRBD2 (5 bases). Germline V gene data show CDR1 as LNHNV and CDR2 as YYDKDF (reference sequence). The CDR3 runs 15 residues. The ends were cut back, 0 bases at V and 4 bases at J, with 11 bases in the middle. The CDR3 region has the DNA TGTGCCACCAGCAGAGACCCCGGAGGTGCAGATACGCAGTATTTT. Translation: CATSRDPGGADTQYF.

V gene TRBV7-3 combines with J gene TRBJ2-2; 7 bases align to TRBD1. CDR3 length: 15 amino acids. J was trimmed by 7 bases and V by 3 bases; bases with no gene match: 8. CDR1 SGHTA and CDR2 FQGTGA come from the germline V gene. The CDR3 DNA sequence: TGTGCCAGCAGCTTTTACACAGGGGTCGGCGGGGAGCTGTTTTTT. Amino acids: CASSFYTGVGGELFF.

This rearrangement joins TRBV14 to TRBJ1-3, with D possibly TRBD1 on 6 matching bases. This CDR3 is built from 16 residues. Germline V gene sequence: CDR1 SGHDN, CDR2 FVKESK. Trimming removed 1 base at V and 1 base at J, with 11 bases between. CDR3 DNA sequence: TGTGCCAGCAGCCAAGTAGGGGGTACGTCTGGAAACACCATATATTTT. It translates to CASSQVGGTSGNTIYF.

The chain couples TRBV7-2 to TRBJ2-7, with 15 bases matching TRBD2. Germline CDR1 and CDR2: SGHTA and FQGNSA. The CDR3 loop spans 17 amino acids. V shed 5 bases, J shed 5 bases, and the junction held 10 bases outside the gene matches. This chain's CDR3 is CASSLRTSGGVFDEQYF. CDR3 coding DNA: TGTGCCAGCAGCCTAAGGACTAGCGGGGGGGTGTTCGACGAGCAGTACTTC.

The chain uses TRBV6-2 or TRBV6-3 and TRBJ2-7; D might be TRBD2 (6 bases). CDR1 and CDR2 (germline): MNHEY, SVGEGT. CDR3 length equals 15 residues. Trimming stripped 2 bases from V and 3 bases from J, with 14 bases between. CDR3 nucleotide sequence: TGTGCCAGCAGTTACCGCCGGGACTTCAACTACGAGCAGTACTTC. It is translated as CASSYRRDFNYEQYF.

The chain employs TRBV3-1 (or the pseudogene TRBV3-2) and TRBJ1-6, with D possibly matching TRBD1 (5 bases). The CDR3 loop spans 16 amino acids. CDR1 and CDR2 from the germline V gene are LGHDT and YNNKEL (reference sequence). Trimming cost V 1 base and J 7 bases, with 14 bases left between them. The CDR3: CASSQGVRALNSPLHF. Here the CDR3 DNA reads TGTGCCAGCAGCCAAGGGGTCAGGGCTTTGAATTCACCCCTCCACTTT.

The chain uses TRBV6-1 and TRBJ2-1; 7 nucleotides agree with TRBD1. The J segment lost 3 bases and the V segment lost 2 bases, leaving 7 bases of the junction unmatched. CDR1 MNHNS and CDR2 SASEGT come from the germline V gene. The CDR3 is 16 amino acids. This CDR3 reads CASSELGQALYNEQFF. The CDR3 DNA sequence: TGTGCCAGCAGTGAACTAGGACAGGCCCTCTACAATGAGCAGTTCTTC.

V usage is TRBV6-2 or TRBV6-3 and J usage is TRBJ1-1; tentatively, D is TRBD1 (6 bases). The CDR3 contains 15 residues. CDR1 and CDR2 (germline): MNHEY, SVGEGT. Trimming cost V 2 bases and J 11 bases, with 21 bases left between them. The CDR3 here is CASSYRIGGDLTAFF. Here the CDR3 DNA reads TGTGCCAGCAGTTACCGAATAGGGGGGGACTTGACGGCTTTCTTT.

The chain joins TRBV4-2 to TRBJ1-2, with D unclear. Germline loops: CDR1 LGHNA, CDR2 YNFKEQ. Trimming removed 4 bases at V and 4 bases at J, with 16 bases between. This CDR3 is built from 15 residues. The CDR3, as DNA: TGTGCCAGCAGCCTCCCAGGATCGTCCTCCTATGGCTACACCTTC. Translating it yields CASSLPGSSSYGYTF.

This clone was observed once. The chain couples TRBV6-5 to TRBJ2-3, with unresolved D. Germline values: CDR1 MNHEY, CDR2 SVGAGI. The V and J ends lost 2 bases and 0 bases respectively, with 3 bases between them. The CDR3 has 13 residues. CDR3 nucleotides: TGTGCCAGCAGTTACCAGAGCACAGATACGCAGTATTTT. This sequence encodes CASSYQSTDTQYF.

The chain recombines TRBV4-1 with TRBJ2-7; TRBD1 aligns across 7 bases. CDR3 length: 14 residues. Germline-derived CDR1 and CDR2 are MGHRA and YSYEKL. Unmatched junction bases numbered 6, after V lost 4 bases and J lost 3 bases. The CDR3 loop reads CASSLGAGGYEQYF. The CDR3 DNA sequence: TGCGCCAGCAGCCTGGGGGCAGGGGGCTACGAGCAGTACTTC.

The genes are TRBV5-1 and TRBJ2-1, with 8 positions matching TRBD1. V lost 4 bases to trimming and J lost 3 bases; unmatched junction nucleotides: 3. Germline V gene lookup returns CDR1 SGHRS and CDR2 YFSETQ. The CDR3 loop spans 14 amino acids. CDR3 nucleotides: TGCGCCAGCAGCCAACAGGGGGGCTACAATGAGCAGTTCTTC. It codes for CASSQQGGYNEQFF.

This clone was detected only a few times. The J gene is TRBJ1-2, the V gene TRBV5-8; TRBD1 agrees at 7 bases. Trimming cost V 2 bases and J 3 bases; bases outside gene matches: 4. Germline V lookup: CDR1 SGHTS, CDR2 YDEGEE. The CDR3 has 14 amino acids. The CDR3 DNA sequence: TGTGCCAGCAGCTTCACAGGGGTGGACTATGGCTACACCTTC. Translating gives CASSFTGVDYGYTF.

The chain recombines TRBV6-5 with TRBJ2-5; 11 nucleotides match TRBD2. Germline-derived CDR1 and CDR2 are MNHEY and SVGAGI. V was clipped by 4 bases and J by 2 bases; unmatched bases: 6. CDR3 length: 16 amino acids. Written as DNA, the CDR3 is TGTGCCAGCAGTTTGATAGCGGGGGGGCGACAAGAGACCCAGTACTTC. Its protein is CASSLIAGGRQETQYF.

The CDR3 DNA follows: TGTGCCAGCAGTACCTATCCAGGGGGGGGCTACACCTTC. Its translation is CASSTYPGGGYTF. This sequence joins TRBV27 and TRBJ1-2; 7 nucleotides line up with TRBD1. The CDR3 totals 13 residues. V gave up 5 bases and J gave up 8 bases; unmatched junction bases: 8. Per germline, CDR1 MNHEY and CDR2 SMNVEV (reference sequence).

This clone is a singleton in its sample. Here the CDR3 reads CASSLETRRAETQYF. DNA for the CDR3: TGTGCCAGCAGCTTGGAGACTAGGAGGGCCGAGACCCAGTACTTC. V and J are TRBV5-4 and TRBJ2-5, with a weak D call TRBD2 (6 bases). The germline CDR1 and CDR2 sequences are SGHNT and YYREEE (reference sequence). CDR3 length: 15 residues. V dropped 0 bases and J dropped 5 bases, with 14 bases sitting between them.

The J gene is TRBJ2-1, the V gene TRBV29-1, with 12 bases that match TRBD1. This CDR3 has 14 residues. The junction had 11 bases not matched to a gene; V was cut back by 8 bases and J by 9 bases. CDR1 and CDR2 from the germline V gene are SQVTM and ANQGSEA. This CDR3 reads CSTRPGQGAGEQFF. The CDR3 nucleotides are TGCAGCACCAGACCGGGACAGGGGGCCGGTGAGCAGTTCTTC.

The gene calls are TRBV29-1 and TRBJ1-2, with 9 bases that match TRBD1. The CDR3 is made up of 14 amino acids. Trimming cost V 6 bases and J 7 bases; bases outside gene matches: 12. CDR1 is SQVTM, CDR2 ANQGSEA, per germline. This CDR3 is CSVSRDREFSGYTF. The CDR3 DNA is TGCAGCGTCTCCCGGGACAGGGAATTTAGTGGCTACACCTTC.

This clone was seen just once. This chain joins TRBV11-3 and TRBJ2-2, with 7 bases aligning to TRBD1. The CDR3 is made up of 16 amino acids. With V trimmed by 1 base and J by 2 bases, 4 bases remained unmatched. Per the germline V gene, CDR1 is SGHNT and CDR2 is YENEEA. Here the CDR3 reads CASSLAGGRNTGELFF. In nucleotides, the CDR3 is TGTGCCAGCAGCTTAGCAGGGGGTCGAAACACCGGGGAGCTGTTTTTT.

This clone was counted at least ten times. The chain links TRBV28 to TRBJ1-5; TRBD1 might be the D (5 bases). Germline V gene sequence: CDR1 MDHEN, CDR2 SYDVKM. The CDR3 loop spans 14 amino acids. The V end was cut by 6 bases, the J end by 4 bases, with 13 bases between. CDR3 DNA sequence: TGTGCCAGCAGCTGGACCCAGGGTAATCAGCCCCAGCATTTT. This sequence encodes CASSWTQGNQPQHF.

This clone has only one observation. This sample also contains other DNA sequences that code for the same CDR3. This chain's CDR3 is CASSSGGGQPQHF. CDR3 in DNA: TGTGCCAGCAGTTCGGGGGGTGGCCAGCCCCAGCATTTT. The chain uses TRBV6-5 and TRBJ1-5, with D tentatively TRBD1 (5 bases). The germline CDR1 and CDR2 sequences are MNHEY and SVGAGI. The CDR3 is made up of 13 amino acids. V was trimmed by 4 bases and J by 7 bases, leaving 11 bases between them.

In this sample, this clone turned up a few times. V is TRBV6-5 and J is TRBJ2-2, with TRBD1 identical over 8 bases. Per the germline V gene, CDR1 is MNHEY and CDR2 is SVGAGI. The CDR3 is 15 amino acids. V gave up 5 bases and J gave up 13 bases; unmatched junction bases: 15. DNA of the CDR3: TGTGCCAGCAGTCACGGACAGGGACTGGCCCAAGGGCTGTTTTTT. Protein sequence: CASSHGQGLAQGLFF.

The rearrangement joins TRBV12-3 or TRBV12-4 to TRBJ1-3; a possible D gene is TRBD1 (5 bases). Trimming removed 8 bases at V and 0 bases at J, with 8 bases between. The CDR3 extends over 13 amino acids. The CDR3 region has the DNA TGTGCCAGCGACAGTCTCTCTGGAAACACCATATATTTT. Amino acid sequence: CASDSLSGNTIYF.

The sample holds a few counts of this clone. J is TRBJ1-6 and V is TRBV28; 12 bases fit TRBD1. Per the germline V gene, CDR1 is MDHEN and CDR2 is SYDVKM. Unmatched junction bases numbered 15, after V lost 3 bases and J lost 6 bases. CDR3 length equals 20 residues. CDR3 sequence (DNA): TGTGCCAGCAGTTTTTTATTCGGGACAGGGGGCTCCGGGGGTAATTCACCCCTCCACTTT. Translation gives CASSFLFGTGGSGGNSPLHF.

V gene TRBV3-1 (or the pseudogene TRBV3-2) combines with J gene TRBJ2-3, with 10 bases aligning to TRBD2. Germline assignment: CDR1 LGHDT and CDR2 YNNKEL (reference sequence). After removal of 8 bases from V and 7 bases from J, the junction contained 9 bases not matched to a gene. This CDR3 has 14 residues. This CDR3 is CASPRSGGVNTQYF. In DNA form, the CDR3 reads TGTGCCAGCCCCCGGAGCGGGGGGGTAAATACGCAGTATTTT.

V usage is TRBV7-2 and J usage is TRBJ2-5, with 14 bases that match TRBD2. The CDR3 runs 16 residues. V was clipped by 4 bases and J by 4 bases; unmatched bases: 5. The V gene's germline CDR1 is SGHTA and CDR2 FQGNSA. CDR3 bases: TGTGCCAGCAGCTCAAGACTAGCGGGGGGGCTAGAGACCCAGTACTTC. It translates to CASSSRLAGGLETQYF.

The chain uses TRBV13 and TRBJ2-2; possible D gene TRBD1, 6 bases. This CDR3 comprises 15 residues. Trimming stripped 5 bases from V and 1 base from J, with 11 bases between. Germline CDR1 PRHDT, CDR2 FYEKMQ (reference sequence). CDR3 bases: TGTGCCAGCAGCCCCCAGGGGCAGAACACCGGGGAGCTGTTTTTT. Its protein product is CASSPQGQNTGELFF.

The J gene is TRBJ1-1, the V gene TRBV5-4; D unresolved. The V gene lost 3 bases and the J gene lost 3 bases, with 3 bases spanning the gap. CDR3 length equals 11 residues. In germline, CDR1 is SGHNT, CDR2 YYREEE (reference sequence). The CDR3 is CASSYYTEAFF. The CDR3 nucleotides read TGTGCCAGCAGCTACTACACTGAAGCTTTCTTT.

The rearrangement uses TRBV5-5 and TRBJ2-7; possible D gene TRBD1, 5 bases. The CDR3 sequence is 19 residues long. Germline CDR1 and CDR2: SGHKS and YYEKEE (reference sequence). V dropped 4 bases and J dropped 5 bases, with 31 bases sitting between them. CDR3 sequence reads: CASSAIVRVAADYPHEQYF. In nucleotides, the CDR3 is TGTGCCAGCAGCGCCATCGTCAGGGTCGCGGCTGATTACCCCCACGAGCAGTACTTC.

The chain combines TRBV10-3 with TRBJ1-3; maybe TRBD1 (6 bases). V was cut by 7 bases and J by 0 bases, with 16 bases left in between. There are 16 residues in the CDR3. Germline V CDR1 and CDR2: ENHRY, SYGVKD. The CDR3 DNA sequence: TGTGCCATCACCCCGGGGGAGGGGGTCTCTGGAAACACCATATATTTT. It yields the protein CAITPGEGVSGNTIYF.

The table lists this clone with a count of one. The genes are TRBV27 and TRBJ1-6; the match to TRBD1 covers 8 bases. The germline CDR1 and CDR2 sequences are MNHEY and SMNVEV (reference sequence). The CDR3 loop spans 15 amino acids. V lost 7 bases, J lost 2 bases, and 4 bases stayed unmatched. The CDR3 DNA reads as TGTGCCAGCAAAGGACAGGGTCCCTATAATTCACCCCTCCACTTT. It is translated as CASKGQGPYNSPLHF.